This entry concerns a single T cell receptor (beta chain). Its antigen is undetermined. The source of the sample is a study of T cell responses to AZD1222 COVID-19 vaccine. Study-wide context: The analysis combined second doses at about 4 or about 12 weeks.

Assay used: immunoSEQ multiplex PCR; TCRdb lists only in-frame clones, some missing. The sample contains about 72,000 clones, around 86% of which appear only once. The CDR3 is 16 amino acids. Germline lookup yields CDR1 SNHLY and CDR2 FYNNEI. V was shortened by 2 bases and J by 3 bases, with 17 bases between the two germline ends. Findings of the study overall: Variant regions that are unmutated are reportedly the target of nearly half of spike-specific TCRs.

This chain joins TRBV2 and TRBJ2-7; tentative D call: TRBD2 (6 bases). The TCR comes from an adult in good health. The sequencing used peripheral blood, collected on day 0 of AZD1222 vaccination. The CDR3 is CASSEPLLAFNYEQYF. The CDR3 bases are TGTGCCAGCAGTGAACCCCTCCTAGCGTTCAACTACGAGCAGTACTTC. Complete variable domain (other parts from reference TRBV2 and TRBJ2-7): EPEVTQTPSHQVTQMGQEVILRCVPISNHLYFYWYRQILGQKVEFLVSFYNNEISEKSEIFDDQFSVERPDGSNFTLKIRSTKLEDSAMYFCASSEPLLAFNYEQYFGPGTRLTVT.